A selection of T cell receptor beta chains follows, all from one sample in a study of CD8 T cells in ankylosing spondylitis. TCRdb analysed the 5' RACE reads with MiXCR anew, one entry per CDR3 protein. The sample records about 840,000 distinct CDR3 sequences, approximately 12% being singletons. The specimen sequenced was blood, either unsorted or a sorted T cell fraction (not recorded which). The receptors derive from a male donor with ankylosing spondylitis. The CDR3 runs from the conserved cysteine through the conserved F or W. A D gene is named only where the DNA matches it firmly. Rows give clone size only sometimes, using once, few, many, or a class for an expanded clone.

V,size,D,J,DNA,CDR3
TRBV29-1,.,.,TRBJ1-2,TGCAGCGTTGACCCAGAAGGGTTTGGCTACACCTTC,CSVDPEGFGYTF
TRBV29-1,many,TRBD2,TRBJ2-3,TGCAGCGTTGAGTCGAGCGGGAGGGCAGATACGCAGTATTTT,CSVESSGRADTQYF
TRBV18,few,.,TRBJ2-3,TGTGCCAGCTCACCGGGACTGGGGTACCACGCAGATACGCAGTATTTT,CASSPGLGYHADTQYF
TRBV7-2,few,.,TRBJ1-5,TGTGCCAGCAGCTTAGGGTCCCCTAACAATCAGCCCCAGCATTTT,CASSLGSPNNQPQHF
TRBV27,.,TRBD2,TRBJ2-1,TGTGCCAGCAGTTCTCCCTCAGCGGGGGGGTATAATGAGCAGTTCTTC,CASSSPSAGGYNEQFF
TRBV5-1,few,.,TRBJ1-1,TGCGCCAGCAGCGGCACCATGAACACTGAAGCTTTCTTT,CASSGTMNTEAFF
TRBV10-3,few,.,TRBJ2-3,TGTGCCATCACCCAGACTAGAGAGAGAGGGACGCAGTATTTT,CAITQTRERGTQYF
TRBV20-1,few,.,TRBJ2-7,TGCAGTGCTAGAGATTGGTCGGGGTCCTACGAGCAGTACTTC,CSARDWSGSYEQYF
TRBV20-1,.,.,TRBJ1-5,TGCAGTGCCCATGTGGGCTTGATGGGACAGCCCCAGCATTTT,CSAHVGLMGQPQHF
TRBV5-4,few,TRBD2,TRBJ2-7,TGTGCCAGCAGCCCGGGACTAGCGGGAGGGCCCAAGCAGTACTTC,CASSPGLAGGPKQYF
TRBV10-3,.,.,TRBJ1-2,TGTGCCATCAGTGGAACGACATCTAACTATGGCTACACCTTC,CAISGTTSNYGYTF
TRBV7-2,.,.,TRBJ1-2,TGTGCCAGCAGCTTCTGGACGGAAGATGGCTACACCTTC,CASSFWTEDGYTF
TRBV20-1,.,TRBD2,TRBJ2-1,TGCAGTGCTAGTAGCGGGCGCGAGGATGAGCAGTTCTTC,CSASSGREDEQFF
TRBV6-1,few,.,TRBJ1-5,TGTGCCAGCAGCCCAAGAGTGGATCAGCCCCAGCATTTT,CASSPRVDQPQHF
TRBV6-2/TRBV6-3,few,TRBD2,TRBJ2-1,TGTGCCAGCAGGAAGCTTAAGCGGGATCATGAGCAGTTCTTC,CASRKLKRDHEQFF
TRBV11-1,few,.,TRBJ1-2,TGTGCCAGCAGCTTAAGGGAGGGAGACGGCTACACCTTC,CASSLREGDGYTF
TRBV24-1,.,TRBD1,TRBJ2-3,TGTGCCACCAGTGATTCGAGGGGGCCAACAGATACGCAGTATTTT,CATSDSRGPTDTQYF